This passage covers 6 T cell receptor beta chains from one sample sequenced in a study of T cells in Graves' hyperthyroidism and ophthalmopathy. The CDR3 regions of TCR beta were amplified from RNA transcripts. A first-round RT-PCR of the TCR CDR3 used the HTBI primer set. TCRdb analysed the multiplex PCR reads with MiXCR anew, one entry per CDR3 protein. This table holds some 490,000 distinct CDR3 sequences, about 20% found once. The sequencing sample was made of blood. These receptors all stem from a woman between 65 and 79 years old with Graves' ophthalmopathy.

This chain links TRBV7-9 with TRBJ2-3; TRBD2 matches at 7 bases. V lost 11 bases to trimming and J lost 5 bases; unmatched junction nucleotides: 10. The CDR3 length is 13 residues. Germline V gene sequence: CDR1 SEHNR, CDR2 FQNEAQ (reference sequence). The CDR3 sequence is CAGGGSGKDTQYF. In DNA form, the CDR3 reads TGTGCCGGCGGAGGGAGCGGGAAAGATACGCAGTATTTT. The full variable domain, with the rest looked up from reference TRBV7-9 and TRBJ2-3, is DTGVSQNPRHKITKRGQNVTFRCDPISEHNRLYWYRQTLGQGPEFLTYFQNEAQLEKSRLLSDRFSAERPKGSFSTLEIQRTEQGDSAMYLCAGGGSGKDTQYFGPGTRLTVL.

The chain has TRBV20-1 and TRBJ2-1; 9 bases are a match to TRBD2. V was pared by 0 bases and J by 5 bases, with 14 bases of the junction left unmatched. Germline CDR1 DFQATT, CDR2 SNEGSKA (reference sequence). CDR3 length equals 18 residues. As DNA, the CDR3 is TGCAGTGCTAGAGATCAAATACTAGCGGGCAGAAGAGACAATGAGCAGTTCTTC. Its translation: CSARDQILAGRRDNEQFF.

With regard to this clonotype: Germline is not matched at one junction end, which may reflect a read error. The rearrangement joins TRBV5-5 to TRBJ2-4; D gene uncertain. The germline CDR1 and CDR2 sequences are SGHKS and YYEKEE (reference sequence). This CDR3 has 15 amino acids. CDR3 sequence (DNA): TGCGCCAGCAGCTCCCTCTCGGTAGCCAAAAACATTCAGTACTTC. Protein product: CASSSLSVAKNIQYF.

This clonotype was observed at least ten times. V is TRBV7-2 and J is TRBJ1-1, with D possibly being TRBD1 (6 bases). The CDR3 is 14 amino acids. The V end was cut by 2 bases, the J end by 0 bases, with 7 bases between. CDR1 and CDR2 (germline): SGHTA, FQGNSA. CDR3 amino acids: CASSLTGMNTEAFF. CDR3 nucleotides: TGTGCCAGCAGCTTAACAGGGATGAACACTGAAGCTTTCTTT.

This clonotype was recorded a few times. The chain is built from TRBV14 and TRBJ1-2; D gene unclear. The CDR3 is 15 residues long. Germline CDR1 SGHDN, CDR2 FVKESK. The V end lost 4 bases, the J end lost 6 bases, and 18 bases lay between the germline ends. The CDR3 is CASSPLGWGQDGYTF. CDR3 nucleotide sequence: TGTGCCAGCAGCCCTCTCGGCTGGGGTCAGGATGGCTACACCTTC. Full variable domain (outside the CDR3, taken from reference TRBV14 and TRBJ1-2): EAGVTQFPSHSVIEKGQTVTLRCDPISGHDNLYWYRRVMGKEIKFLLHFVKESKQDESGMPNNRFLAERTGGTYSTLKVQPAELEDSGVYFCASSPLGWGQDGYTFGSGTRLTVV.

The V gene is TRBV30, the J gene TRBJ2-3; D is uncertain. Trimming left V 3 bases short and J 2 bases short, with 3 bases between. This CDR3 region has 11 residues. The germline V gene has CDR1 GTSNPN and CDR2 SVGIG (reference sequence). In DNA form, the CDR3 reads TGTGCCTGGAGGGCCACAGATACGCAGTATTTT. Encoded protein: CAWRATDTQYF.